These 9 T cell receptor beta chains were all obtained from the same sample, sequenced in a study of blood T cell repertoires in COVID-19. Profiled with immunoSEQ multiplex PCR; TCRdb holds only in-frame clones, not every one. The sample shows 250,000 to 350,000 clones, almost 90% of them seen only once. Sequencing input: PBMCs or T cells enriched from blood (not recorded which). These receptors were taken from a woman between 18 and 30 years old with acute COVID-19.

The V and J genes are TRBV28 and TRBJ2-3, with a tentative D call TRBD2 (6 bases). The CDR3 totals 14 residues. V was pared by 7 bases and J by 5 bases, with 16 bases between. Germline CDR1 and CDR2: MDHEN and SYDVKM. The CDR3 loop is CASTRLRDKDTQYF. The CDR3 DNA is TGTGCCAGCACTCGGTTGCGGGATAAAGATACGCAGTATTTT.

The chain couples TRBV5-1 to TRBJ2-4; TRBD2 aligns across 8 bases. This CDR3 region has 14 residues. CDR1 is SGHRS, CDR2 YFSETQ, per germline. V lost 4 bases, J lost 7 bases, and 7 bases stayed unmatched. The CDR3 DNA reads as TGCGCCAGCAGCCCGGCGGGGGGCACGAACATTCAGTACTTC. This gives the protein CASSPAGGTNIQYF.

The rearrangement joins TRBV10-1 to TRBJ2-5; 13 nucleotides line up with TRBD2. The CDR3 runs 16 residues. Germline values: CDR1 WNHNN, CDR2 SYGVQD (reference sequence). V trimming: 4 bases; J trimming: 4 bases; junction bases outside the gene matches: 6. This chain's CDR3 is CASSGTSGSFGETQYF. The CDR3 nucleotides are TGCGCCAGCAGTGGGACTAGCGGGAGCTTTGGAGAGACCCAGTACTTC.

This chain connects TRBV30 to TRBJ1-3, with TRBD1 as a possible D gene (5 bases). The germline CDR1 and CDR2 sequences are GTSNPN and SVGIG (reference sequence). The CDR3 runs 14 residues. V lost 2 bases, J lost 2 bases, and 10 bases lay in between. The CDR3 DNA follows: TGTGCCTGGAGTTACGACAGAACTGGAAACACCATATATTTT. Its protein is CAWSYDRTGNTIYF.

The chain uses TRBV5-4 and TRBJ1-1; 7 bases match TRBD1. V dropped 4 bases and J dropped 4; count of bases not matched to a gene: 10. CDR1 is SGHNT and CDR2 is YYREEE in the germline V gene (reference sequence). This CDR3 spans 15 amino acids. The CDR3 spells CASSIATGVSTEAFF. The CDR3 DNA sequence: TGTGCCAGCAGCATAGCAACAGGGGTTAGCACTGAAGCTTTCTTT.

This clone came up once. The V gene is TRBV27, the J gene TRBJ1-6; 7 nucleotides agree with TRBD1. V was pared by 3 bases and J by 5 bases, with 4 bases of the junction left unmatched. The germline gives CDR1 MNHEY, CDR2 SMNVEV (reference sequence). This CDR3 comprises 15 residues. The CDR3 coding sequence is TGTGCCAGCAGTTTCCTAGACAGGGATAATTCACCCCTCCACTTT. It codes for CASSFLDRDNSPLHF.

As for this clone: Within the sample, other DNA sequences also encode this same CDR3. V gene TRBV18 combines with J gene TRBJ2-3, with a possible D match to TRBD2 (5 bases). In germline, CDR1 is KGHSH, CDR2 LQKENI. The CDR3 spans 13 residues. V lost 0 bases to trimming and J lost 4 bases, with 5 bases between them. In DNA form, the CDR3 reads TGTGCCAGCTCACCACCGGGAGCAGATACGCAGTATTTT. Encoded protein: CASSPPGADTQYF.

The rearrangement uses TRBV4-2 and TRBJ1-5, with 9 bases lining up with TRBD1. V shed 8 bases, J shed 7 bases, and the junction held 12 bases outside the gene matches. Germline CDR1 and CDR2: LGHNA and YNFKEQ. The CDR3 runs to 15 residues. The DNA for the CDR3 is TGTGCCAGCGGGTATACGGGGACAGGGTTCCAGCCCCAGCATTTT. It specifies CASGYTGTGFQPQHF.

This chain links TRBV6-1 with TRBJ1-1; 8 bases fit TRBD1. The germline CDR1 and CDR2 sequences are MNHNS and SASEGT. This CDR3 region has 17 residues. Trimming took 2 bases from V and 1 from J; bases not matched to a gene: 9. CDR3: CASSESVWTGRNTEAFF. The CDR3 DNA sequence: TGTGCCAGCAGTGAAAGTGTATGGACAGGGCGGAACACTGAAGCTTTCTTT.